This T cell receptor beta chain is from a study of cytomegalovirus exposure and HLA in healthy donors. Study-wide results and caveats: Later analysis identified several of the most significant clusters that appeared linked to common viral pathogens.

The primer mix had 60 Vbeta and 13 Jbeta primers. As originally analysed: A later analysis tallied 87 million or so unique TCR beta chains, 9.5 million to 14 million of them shared. The repertoire was sequenced with immunoSEQ multiplex PCR; TCRdb's copy has only in-frame clones and lacks some. That table furnishes V, J and clone size, whereas the DNA furnished D and trimming. The sample gives around 100,000 clones, around 79% of which show up once; approximately 2% is in the top ten. To note about this clone: Its antigen is undetermined.

Deletions cut 4 bases from V and 5 bases from J, with 11 bases between. The germline gives CDR1 ENHRY, CDR2 SYGVKD. The length of the CDR3 is 13 residues. Donors consisted of healthy bone marrow donors. V usage is TRBV10-3 and J usage is TRBJ2-5, with D possibly matching TRBD1 (6 bases). The sequenced sample was PBMCs. The sequence came from a woman in her thirties or forties in good health and CMV-seronegative. Here the CDR3 DNA reads TGTGCCATCAGTGGTGGGACACACGAGACCCAGTACTTC. It translates to CAISGGTHETQYF.